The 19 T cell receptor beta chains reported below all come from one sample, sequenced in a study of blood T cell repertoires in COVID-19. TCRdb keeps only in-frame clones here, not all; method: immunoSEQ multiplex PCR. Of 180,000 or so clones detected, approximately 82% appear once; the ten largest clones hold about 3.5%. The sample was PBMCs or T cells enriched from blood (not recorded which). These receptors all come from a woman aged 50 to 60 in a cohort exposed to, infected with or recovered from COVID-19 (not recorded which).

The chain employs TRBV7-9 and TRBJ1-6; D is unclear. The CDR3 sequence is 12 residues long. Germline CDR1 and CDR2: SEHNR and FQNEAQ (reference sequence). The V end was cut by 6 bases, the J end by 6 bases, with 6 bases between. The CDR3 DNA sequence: TGTGCCAGCAGATCATCTAATTCACCCCTCCACTTT. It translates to CASRSSNSPLHF.

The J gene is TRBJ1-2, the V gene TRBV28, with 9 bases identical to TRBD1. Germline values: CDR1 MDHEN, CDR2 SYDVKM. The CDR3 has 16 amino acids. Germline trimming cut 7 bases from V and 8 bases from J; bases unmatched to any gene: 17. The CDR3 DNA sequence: TGTGCCAGCATTAAGGTTCAGGACAGGGGACCGGGAGGCTACACCTTC. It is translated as CASIKVQDRGPGGYTF.

Written as DNA, the CDR3 is TGTGCCAGCAGGATGACTAGCGGGGGGAATCGGACGCAGTATTTT. Amino acid sequence: CASRMTSGGNRTQYF. The chain joins TRBV6-5 to TRBJ2-3, with 13 bases aligning to TRBD2. Germline lookup yields CDR1 MNHEY and CDR2 SVGAGI. The CDR3 contains 15 residues. V lost 6 bases, J lost 9 bases, and 9 bases stayed unmatched.

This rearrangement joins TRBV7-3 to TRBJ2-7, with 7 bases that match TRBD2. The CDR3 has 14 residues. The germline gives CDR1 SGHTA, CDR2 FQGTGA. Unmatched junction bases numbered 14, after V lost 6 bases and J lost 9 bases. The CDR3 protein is CASSLGGSQSVQYF. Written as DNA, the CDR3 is TGTGCCAGCAGTCTGGGCGGGAGCCAATCGGTGCAGTACTTC.

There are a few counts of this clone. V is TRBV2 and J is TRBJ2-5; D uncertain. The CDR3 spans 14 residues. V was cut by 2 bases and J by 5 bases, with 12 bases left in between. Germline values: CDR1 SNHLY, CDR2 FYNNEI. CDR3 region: CASSERQGRETQYF. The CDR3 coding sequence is TGTGCCAGCAGTGAAAGACAAGGCCGGGAGACCCAGTACTTC.

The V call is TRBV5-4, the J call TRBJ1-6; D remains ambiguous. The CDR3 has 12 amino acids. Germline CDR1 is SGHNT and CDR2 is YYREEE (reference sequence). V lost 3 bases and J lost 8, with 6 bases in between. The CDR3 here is CASSSGDSPLHF. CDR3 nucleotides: TGTGCCAGCAGCTCGGGTGATTCACCCCTCCACTTT.

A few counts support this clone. The CDR3 bases are TGTGCCAGCAGCCCCGGGGGGCTCGACACCGGGGAGCTGTTTTTT. As protein: CASSPGGLDTGELFF. This rearrangement joins TRBV13 to TRBJ2-2; perhaps TRBD2 as D (7 bases). In germline, CDR1 is PRHDT, CDR2 FYEKMQ (reference sequence). V dropped 5 bases and J dropped 3 bases, with 13 bases sitting between them. The CDR3 runs to 15 residues.

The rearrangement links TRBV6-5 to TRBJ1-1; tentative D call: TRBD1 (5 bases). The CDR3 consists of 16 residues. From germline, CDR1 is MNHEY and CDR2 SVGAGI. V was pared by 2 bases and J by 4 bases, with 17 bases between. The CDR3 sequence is CASSYRLLDGGTEAFF. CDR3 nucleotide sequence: TGTGCCAGCAGTTACCGTTTGTTAGACGGGGGCACTGAAGCTTTCTTT.

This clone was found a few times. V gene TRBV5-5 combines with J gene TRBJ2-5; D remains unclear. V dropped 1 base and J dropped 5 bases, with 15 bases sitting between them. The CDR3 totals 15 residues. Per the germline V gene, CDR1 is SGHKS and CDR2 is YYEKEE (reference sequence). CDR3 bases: TGTGCCAGCAGCTTGATCGGCGGTAGCTTTGAGACCCAGTACTTC. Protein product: CASSLIGGSFETQYF.

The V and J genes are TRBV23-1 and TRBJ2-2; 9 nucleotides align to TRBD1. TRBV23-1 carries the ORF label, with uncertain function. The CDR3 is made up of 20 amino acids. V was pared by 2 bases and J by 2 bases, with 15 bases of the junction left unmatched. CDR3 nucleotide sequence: TGCGCCAGCAGTCAACGAAATTCGGCCCGGGGACAGGGCAACACCGGGGAGCTGTTTTTT. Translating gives CASSQRNSARGQGNTGELFF.

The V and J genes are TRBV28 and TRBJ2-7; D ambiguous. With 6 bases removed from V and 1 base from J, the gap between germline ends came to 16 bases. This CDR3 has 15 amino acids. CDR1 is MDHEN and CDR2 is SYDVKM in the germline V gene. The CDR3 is CASSSSRPGSYEQYF. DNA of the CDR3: TGTGCCAGCAGCTCCTCCCGGCCGGGTTCCTACGAGCAGTACTTC.

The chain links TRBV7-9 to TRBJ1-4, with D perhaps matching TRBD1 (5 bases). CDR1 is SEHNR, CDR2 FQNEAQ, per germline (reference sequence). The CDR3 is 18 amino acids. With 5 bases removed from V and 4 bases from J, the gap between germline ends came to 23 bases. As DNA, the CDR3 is TGTGCCAGCAGCCACAGACAGTACCAGTCAGAGTATAATGAAAAACTGTTTTTT. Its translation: CASSHRQYQSEYNEKLFF.

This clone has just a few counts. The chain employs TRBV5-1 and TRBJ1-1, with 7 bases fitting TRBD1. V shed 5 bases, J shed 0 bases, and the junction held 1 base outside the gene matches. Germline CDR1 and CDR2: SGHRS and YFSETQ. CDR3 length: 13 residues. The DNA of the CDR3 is TGCGCCAGCAGAGGGGGCATGAACACTGAAGCTTTCTTT. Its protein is CASRGGMNTEAFF.

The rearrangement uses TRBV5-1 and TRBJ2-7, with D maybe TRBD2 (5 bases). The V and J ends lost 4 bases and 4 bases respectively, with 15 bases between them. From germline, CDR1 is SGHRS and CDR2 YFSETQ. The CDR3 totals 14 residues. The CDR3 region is CASSPLGGRYEQYF. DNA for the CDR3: TGCGCCAGCAGCCCCTTGGGCGGGCGGTACGAGCAGTACTTC. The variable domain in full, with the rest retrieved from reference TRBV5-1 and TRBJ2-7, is KAGVTQTPRYLIKTRGQQVTLSCSPISGHRSVSWYQQTPGQGLQFLFEYFSETQRNKGNFPGRFSGRQFSNSRSEMNVSTLELGDSALYLCASSPLGGRYEQYFGPGTRLTVT.

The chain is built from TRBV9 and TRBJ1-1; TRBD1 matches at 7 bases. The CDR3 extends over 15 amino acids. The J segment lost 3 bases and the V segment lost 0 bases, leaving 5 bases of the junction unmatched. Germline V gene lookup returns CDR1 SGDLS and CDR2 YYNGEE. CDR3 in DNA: TGTGCCAGCAGCGTAGAGGGGGCGCGGTACACTGAAGCTTTCTTT. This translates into CASSVEGARYTEAFF. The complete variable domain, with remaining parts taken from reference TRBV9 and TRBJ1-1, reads DSGVTQTPKHLITATGQRVTLRCSPRSGDLSVYWYQQSLDQGLQFLIQYYNGEERAKGNILERFSAQQFPDLHSELNLSSLELGDSALYFCASSVEGARYTEAFFGQGTRLTVV.

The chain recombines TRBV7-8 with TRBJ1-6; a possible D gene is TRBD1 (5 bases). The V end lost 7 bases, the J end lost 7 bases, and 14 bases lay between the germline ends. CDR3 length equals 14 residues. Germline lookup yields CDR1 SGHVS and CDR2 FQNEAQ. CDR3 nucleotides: TGTGCCAGCAATAAAGGGGCTGGAAATTCACCCCTCCACTTT. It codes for CASNKGAGNSPLHF.

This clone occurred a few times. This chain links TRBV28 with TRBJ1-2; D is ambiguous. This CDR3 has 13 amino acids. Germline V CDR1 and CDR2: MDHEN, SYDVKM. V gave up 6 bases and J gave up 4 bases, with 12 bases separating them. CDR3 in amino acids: CASSLLAVYGYTF. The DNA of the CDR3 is TGTGCCAGCAGCCTTCTTGCAGTCTATGGCTACACCTTC.

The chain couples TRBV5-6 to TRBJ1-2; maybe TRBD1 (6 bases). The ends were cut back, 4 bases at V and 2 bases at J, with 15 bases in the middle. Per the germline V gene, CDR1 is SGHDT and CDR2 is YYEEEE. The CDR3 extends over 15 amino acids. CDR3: CASSLDGQTNYGYTF. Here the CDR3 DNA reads TGTGCCAGCAGCCTCGATGGACAGACAAACTATGGCTACACCTTC.

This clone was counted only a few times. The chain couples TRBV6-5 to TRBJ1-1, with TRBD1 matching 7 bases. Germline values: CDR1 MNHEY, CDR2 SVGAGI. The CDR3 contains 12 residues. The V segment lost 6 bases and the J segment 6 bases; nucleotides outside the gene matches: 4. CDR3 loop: CASRGDRAEAFF. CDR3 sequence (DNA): TGTGCCAGCAGAGGCGACAGGGCTGAAGCTTTCTTT.